This section outlines one T cell receptor beta chain sequence together with its context. Its antigen is as yet unknown. A second PCR of 7 to 11 cycles used a sample-barcoded 5' primer and a J-beta primer mix. TCRdb fed the 5' RACE reads into MiXCR, producing one record per CDR3 protein. The profile shows about 780,000 distinct CDR3 sequences, around 62% of them singletons. This sample was taken from a study of blood T cells in healthy people across ages. Study findings and constraints: Greater diversity and more naive CD4+ cells were seen in long-lived donors than in aged donors. Investigators viewed diversity estimates from one million T cells as underestimates, the study reported.

Trimming pared 0 bases from V and 5 bases from J, leaving 10 bases between. The CDR3 length is 14 residues. CDR1 and CDR2 from the germline V gene are LGHDT and YNNKEL (reference sequence). Specimen: blood. The genes are TRBV3-1 and TRBJ1-2; D not resolved. This sequence originates from a man aged 25-40 years in good health. DNA of the CDR3: TGTGCCAGCAGCCAAGAGTTGGCCGCTTATGGCTACACCTTC. As protein: CASSQELAAYGYTF.